The clone carrying this TCR beta chain was detected only once. What it binds is not known. Trimming took 6 bases from V and 0 from J, leaving 9 bases between them. Germline V CDR1 and CDR2: LNHDA, SQIVND (reference sequence). This CDR3 has 15 residues. This sample is part of a study of cytomegalovirus exposure and HLA in healthy donors. The PCR used 60 Vbeta and 13 Jbeta primers. Clones were read by immunoSEQ multiplex PCR, and TCRdb kept only the in-frame ones, dropping some. The sample lists approximately 220,000 clones, 75% to 80% occurring once. Findings and limits, study-wide: Per a prior analysis, the majority of TCR beta V segments were productive roughly 90% or roughly 30% of the time. Clonal expansion, a later analysis showed, was greater in HLA-associated TCR beta chains than in equally common others. Specific recognition of CMV antigens was confirmed in vitro for a few chains (all CMV-associated).

The chain uses TRBV19 and TRBJ2-6; D perhaps matches TRBD1 (6 bases). The sequence came from a man younger than 35 in good health and CMV-seronegative. Specimen: PBMCs. The CDR3 protein is CASRGGDSGANVLTF. The CDR3 nucleotides are TGTGCCAGTAGAGGGGGAGACTCTGGGGCCAACGTCCTGACTTTC.